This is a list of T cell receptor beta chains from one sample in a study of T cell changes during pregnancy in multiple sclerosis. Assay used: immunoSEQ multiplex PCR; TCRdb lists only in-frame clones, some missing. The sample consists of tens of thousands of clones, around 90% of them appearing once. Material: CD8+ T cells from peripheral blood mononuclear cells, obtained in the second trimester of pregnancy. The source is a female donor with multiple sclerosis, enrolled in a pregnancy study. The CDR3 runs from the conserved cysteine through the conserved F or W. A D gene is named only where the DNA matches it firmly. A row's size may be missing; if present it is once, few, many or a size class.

CDR3: CASSYSTEILREKLFF; DNA: TGTGCCAGCAGTTACTCGACAGAGATCTTACGTGAAAAACTGTTTTTT; J: TRBJ1-4; size: NA; V: TRBV6-5; D: NA
CDR3: CASNPGGLGTEAFF; DNA: TGTGCCAGCAACCCCGGGGGATTGGGTACTGAAGCTTTCTTT; J: TRBJ1-1; size: few; V: TRBV11-1; D: NA
CDR3: CASTLRVGYEQYF; DNA: TGTGCCAGCACTCTTCGGGTGGGCTACGAGCAGTACTTC; J: TRBJ2-7; size: NA; V: TRBV7-8; D: NA
CDR3: CSVGKGPGELFF; DNA: TGCAGCGTTGGAAAGGGGCCCGGGGAGCTGTTTTTT; J: TRBJ2-2; size: NA; V: TRBV29-1; D: NA
CDR3: CASSTWTGVQETQYF; DNA: TGTGCCAGTAGTACCTGGACAGGGGTCCAAGAGACCCAGTACTTC; J: TRBJ2-5; size: NA; V: TRBV19; D: TRBD1
CDR3: CASSEGHSLYGYTF; DNA: TGTGCCAGCAGTGAAGGTCACAGCCTCTATGGCTACACCTTC; J: TRBJ1-2; size: NA; V: TRBV25-1; D: NA
CDR3: CASSNLAGGRDTQYF; DNA: TGTGCCAGTAGTAACTTAGCGGGGGGCAGGGATACGCAGTATTTT; J: TRBJ2-3; size: NA; V: TRBV19; D: TRBD2
CDR3: CASSYSSIYEQYF; DNA: TGTGCCAGCAGTTACTCGTCTATCTACGAGCAGTACTTC; J: TRBJ2-7; size: NA; V: TRBV6-5; D: NA
CDR3: CASSYQGVGSYNEQFF; DNA: TGTGCCAGCAGTTACCAGGGGGTAGGCTCCTACAATGAGCAGTTCTTC; J: TRBJ2-1; size: NA; V: TRBV6-5; D: TRBD1
CDR3: CASSQTSVVSGQTYEQYF; DNA: TGTGCCAGCAGCCAAACTAGTGTAGTTTCTGGACAGACGTACGAGCAGTACTTC; J: TRBJ2-7; size: NA; V: TRBV13; D: NA
CDR3: CSVEGGGSPSTDTQYF; DNA: TGCAGCGTTGAGGGCGGGGGGTCCCCTAGCACAGATACGCAGTATTTT; J: TRBJ2-3; size: NA; V: TRBV29-1; D: TRBD2
CDR3: CASSLSADGPGGTGELFF; DNA: TGTGCCAGCAGCTTAAGTGCCGACGGCCCCGGGGGCACCGGGGAGCTGTTTTTT; J: TRBJ2-2; size: NA; V: TRBV7-3; D: NA
CDR3: CASSLAPGSNQPQHF; DNA: TGTGCCAGCAGCTTGGCCCCGGGGTCCAATCAGCCCCAGCATTTT; J: TRBJ1-5; size: medium-sized; V: TRBV5-6; D: NA
CDR3: CASSQRNRGYEQYF; DNA: TGTGCCAGCAGCCAGAGGAACAGGGGGTACGAGCAGTACTTC; J: TRBJ2-7; size: NA; V: TRBV4-2; D: TRBD1
CDR3: CSVTTGGTEAFF; DNA: TGCAGCGTCACGACAGGGGGCACTGAAGCTTTCTTT; J: TRBJ1-1; size: NA; V: TRBV29-1; D: TRBD1
CDR3: CASSPSGGAGNEQFF; DNA: TGTGCCAGTAGTCCCAGCGGGGGGGCCGGCAATGAGCAGTTCTTC; J: TRBJ2-1; size: NA; V: TRBV19; D: TRBD2
CDR3: CASSPNSLNEKLFF; DNA: TGTGCCAGCAGCCCCAACAGCCTTAATGAAAAACTGTTTTTT; J: TRBJ1-4; size: NA; V: TRBV4-2; D: NA
CDR3: CASSESGESTDTQYF; DNA: TGTGCCAGCAGTGAATCGGGGGAGAGCACAGATACGCAGTATTTT; J: TRBJ2-3; size: NA; V: TRBV6-4; D: NA
CDR3: CASGQGAGAAYEQYF; DNA: TGTGCTAGTGGCCAGGGGGCGGGGGCCGCCTACGAGCAGTACTTC; J: TRBJ2-7; size: NA; V: TRBV12-5; D: NA
CDR3: CASSQSGQLFYNEQFF; DNA: TGTGCCAGCAGCCAATCGGGCCAGTTGTTCTACAATGAGCAGTTCTTC; J: TRBJ2-1; size: NA; V: TRBV16; D: NA
CDR3: CASSLGLAAFGTQYF; DNA: TGTGCCAGCAGCTTGGGCCTAGCGGCCTTCGGGACCCAGTACTTC; J: TRBJ2-5; size: once; V: TRBV7-2; D: TRBD2
CDR3: CASSLGQGGYGYTF; DNA: TGTGCCAGCAGCTTAGGACAGGGGGGCTATGGCTACACCTTC; J: TRBJ1-2; size: NA; V: TRBV11-2; D: TRBD1
CDR3: CASSRGGRFYEQYF; DNA: TGTGCCAGCAGCCGGGGAGGACGGTTCTACGAGCAGTACTTC; J: TRBJ2-7; size: NA; V: TRBV14; D: NA
CDR3: CASSMIPSGGADEQFF; DNA: TGTGCCAGTAGTATGATCCCCAGCGGGGGGGCGGATGAGCAGTTCTTC; J: TRBJ2-1; size: NA; V: TRBV19; D: TRBD2
CDR3: CASSFSAGGSYEQYF; DNA: TGTGCCAGCAGTTTTTCGGCAGGGGGCTCCTACGAGCAGTACTTC; J: TRBJ2-7; size: once; V: TRBV27; D: TRBD1
CDR3: CASSPLDQVTTGELFF; DNA: TGTGCCAGCAGCCCCTTAGATCAGGTTACCACCGGGGAGCTGTTTTTT; J: TRBJ2-2; size: NA; V: TRBV7-9; D: NA
CDR3: CASSQGDNEQFF; DNA: TGTGCCAGCAGCCAGGGTGACAATGAGCAGTTCTTC; J: TRBJ2-1; size: once; V: TRBV7-9; D: NA
CDR3: CASSAPFQETQYF; DNA: TGTGCCAGCAGCGCGCCGTTCCAAGAGACCCAGTACTTC; J: TRBJ2-5; size: NA; V: TRBV7-9; D: NA
CDR3: CASGSGQVEAFF; DNA: TGTGCTAGTGGTTCGGGACAGGTTGAAGCTTTCTTT; J: TRBJ1-1; size: NA; V: TRBV12-5; D: TRBD1
CDR3: CASSLGEGHQETQYF; DNA: TGTGCCAGCAGCTTAGGGGAGGGGCACCAAGAGACCCAGTACTTC; J: TRBJ2-5; size: NA; V: TRBV7-7; D: TRBD2
CDR3: CASSTSYRETNYGYTF; DNA: TGTGCCAGCAGCACCTCTTACAGGGAGACTAACTATGGCTACACCTTC; J: TRBJ1-2; size: once; V: TRBV5-6; D: NA
CDR3: CASSTTNRADEQFF; DNA: TGTGCCAGCAGCACAACGAACAGGGCCGATGAGCAGTTCTTC; J: TRBJ2-1; size: NA; V: TRBV7-9; D: NA
CDR3: CASLPGGAPSSYEQYF; DNA: TGTGCCAGCCTCCCGGGAGGGGCCCCAAGCTCCTACGAGCAGTACTTC; J: TRBJ2-7; size: NA; V: TRBV27; D: TRBD2
CDR3: CATRSRQGDRLNNEQFF; DNA: TGTGCCACCCGGTCGAGACAGGGGGATAGGCTAAACAATGAGCAGTTCTTC; J: TRBJ2-1; size: NA; V: TRBV19; D: TRBD1
CDR3: CASSHSRERSTSYEQYF; DNA: TGTGCCAGCAGCCATAGTCGGGAAAGGTCGACTTCCTACGAGCAGTACTTC; J: TRBJ2-7; size: NA; V: TRBV9; D: NA